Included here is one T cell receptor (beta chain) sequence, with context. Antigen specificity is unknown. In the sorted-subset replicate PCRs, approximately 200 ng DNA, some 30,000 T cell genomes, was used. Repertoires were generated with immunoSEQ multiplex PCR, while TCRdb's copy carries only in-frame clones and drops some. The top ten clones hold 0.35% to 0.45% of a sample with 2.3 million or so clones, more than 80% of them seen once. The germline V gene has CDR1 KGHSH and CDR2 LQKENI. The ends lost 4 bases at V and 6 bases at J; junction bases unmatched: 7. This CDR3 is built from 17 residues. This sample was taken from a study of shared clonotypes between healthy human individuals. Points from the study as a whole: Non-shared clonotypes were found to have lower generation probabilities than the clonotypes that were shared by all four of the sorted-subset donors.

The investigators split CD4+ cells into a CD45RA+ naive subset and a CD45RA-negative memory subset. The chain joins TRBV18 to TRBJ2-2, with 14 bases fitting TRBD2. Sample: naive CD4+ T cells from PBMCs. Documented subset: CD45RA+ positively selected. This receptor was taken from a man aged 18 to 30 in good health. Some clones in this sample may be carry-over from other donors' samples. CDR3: CASSQAGTSGSSGELFF. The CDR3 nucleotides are TGTGCCAGCTCACAGGCCGGGACTAGCGGGAGCTCCGGGGAGCTGTTTTTT.